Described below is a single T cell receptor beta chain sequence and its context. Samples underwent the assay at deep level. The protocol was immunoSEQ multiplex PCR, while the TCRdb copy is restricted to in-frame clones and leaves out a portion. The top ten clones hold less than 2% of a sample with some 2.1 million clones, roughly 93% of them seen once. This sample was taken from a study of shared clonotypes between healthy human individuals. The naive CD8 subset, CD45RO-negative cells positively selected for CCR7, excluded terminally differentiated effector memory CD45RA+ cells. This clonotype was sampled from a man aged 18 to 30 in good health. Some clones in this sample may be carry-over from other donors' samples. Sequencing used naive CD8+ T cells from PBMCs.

In DNA form, the CDR3 reads TGTGCCAGCAGCTTTTTCGGGGGCGCAAGGCTCGGGGAGCTGTTTTTT. It yields the protein CASSFFGGARLGELFF. The J gene is TRBJ2-2, the V gene TRBV11-2; possibly TRBD1 or TRBD2 for D (6 bases each). This CDR3 region has 16 residues. CDR1 and CDR2 (germline): SGHAT, FQNNGV. Trimming shortened V by 3 bases and J by 7 bases, and 18 bases separated the two germline ends.